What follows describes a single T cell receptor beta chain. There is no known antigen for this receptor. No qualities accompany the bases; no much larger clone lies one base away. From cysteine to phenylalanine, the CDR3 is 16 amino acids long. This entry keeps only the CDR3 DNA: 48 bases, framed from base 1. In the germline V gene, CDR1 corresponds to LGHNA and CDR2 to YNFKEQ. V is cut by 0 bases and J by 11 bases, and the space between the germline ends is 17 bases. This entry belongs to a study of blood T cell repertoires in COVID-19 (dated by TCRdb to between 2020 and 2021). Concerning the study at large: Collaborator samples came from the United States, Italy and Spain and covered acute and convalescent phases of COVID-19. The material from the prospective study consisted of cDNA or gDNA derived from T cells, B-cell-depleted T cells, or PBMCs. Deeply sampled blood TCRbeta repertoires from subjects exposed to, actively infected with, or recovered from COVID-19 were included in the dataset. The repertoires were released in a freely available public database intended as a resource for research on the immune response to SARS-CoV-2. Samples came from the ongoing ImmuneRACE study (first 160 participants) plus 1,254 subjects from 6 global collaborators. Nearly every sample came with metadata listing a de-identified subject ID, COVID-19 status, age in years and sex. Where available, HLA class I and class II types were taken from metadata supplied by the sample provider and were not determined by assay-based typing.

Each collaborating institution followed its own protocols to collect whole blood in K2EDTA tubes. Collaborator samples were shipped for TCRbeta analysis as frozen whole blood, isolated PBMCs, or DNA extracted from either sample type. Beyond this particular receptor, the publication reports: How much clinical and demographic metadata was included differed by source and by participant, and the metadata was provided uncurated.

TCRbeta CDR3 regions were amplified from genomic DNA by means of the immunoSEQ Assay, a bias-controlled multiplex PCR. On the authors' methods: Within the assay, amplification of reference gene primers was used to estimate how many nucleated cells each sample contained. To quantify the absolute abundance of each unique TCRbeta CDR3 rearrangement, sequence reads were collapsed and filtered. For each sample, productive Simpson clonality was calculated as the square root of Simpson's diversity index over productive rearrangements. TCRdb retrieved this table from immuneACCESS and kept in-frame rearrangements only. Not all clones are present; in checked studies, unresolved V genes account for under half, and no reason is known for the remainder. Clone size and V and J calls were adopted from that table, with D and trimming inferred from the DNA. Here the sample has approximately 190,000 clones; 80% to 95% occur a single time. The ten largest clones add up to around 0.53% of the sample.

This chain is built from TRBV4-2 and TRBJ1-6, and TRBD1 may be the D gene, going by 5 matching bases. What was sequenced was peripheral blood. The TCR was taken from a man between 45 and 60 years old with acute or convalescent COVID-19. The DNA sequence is TGTGCCAGCAGCCAAGACAGGGCTGAAGTTTGGACACCCCTCCACTTT. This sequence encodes CASSQDRAEVWTPLHF.